These 6 T cell receptor beta chains were all obtained from the same sample, sequenced in a study of technical replicates of blood from several donors. The data were produced by immunoSEQ multiplex PCR, yet TCRdb's version contains in-frame clones alone and is incomplete. The profile shows roughly 76,000 clones, around 94% of them singletons. Sequencing was carried out using T cells isolated from PBMCs. The receptors shown here come from a human donor in good health.

This clone was counted once. The chain joins TRBV25-1 to TRBJ2-1; the match to TRBD2 covers 10 bases. CDR1 and CDR2 (germline): MGHDK, SYGVNS. J was trimmed by 9 bases and V by 3 bases; bases with no gene match: 11. The CDR3 sequence is 16 residues long. CDR3: CASSEGRASGSSEQFF. The CDR3 DNA is TGTGCCAGCAGTGAGGGGCGGGCTAGCGGGAGTAGTGAGCAGTTCTTC.

This sequence joins TRBV5-4 and TRBJ1-2; no reliable D call. Germline V gene sequence: CDR1 SGHNT, CDR2 YYREEE (reference sequence). The CDR3 length is 12 residues. V gave up 2 bases and J gave up 8 bases, with 10 bases separating them. The CDR3 sequence: CASSFSGQGYTF. The CDR3 DNA reads as TGTGCCAGCAGCTTTTCAGGTCAAGGCTACACCTTC.

V is TRBV28 and J is TRBJ1-1; TRBD1 agrees at 8 bases. V gave up 4 bases and J gave up 3 bases; unmatched junction bases: 4. Germline CDR1 reads MDHEN; CDR2 reads SYDVKM. CDR3 size: 14 residues. The CDR3 DNA follows: TGTGCCAGCAGTTCACAGGGGGTTGACACTGAAGCTTTCTTT. Protein product: CASSSQGVDTEAFF.

The chain couples TRBV7-2 to TRBJ1-5; D is unclear. The CDR3 runs to 14 residues. Germline CDR1 is SGHTA and CDR2 is FQGNSA. V dropped 6 bases and J dropped 0 bases, with 9 bases sitting between them. Here the CDR3 reads CASRLTSSNQPQHF. CDR3 sequence (DNA): TGTGCCAGCAGGTTAACTTCTAGCAATCAGCCCCAGCATTTT.

The chain links TRBV19 to TRBJ2-2; TRBD1 might be the D (5 bases). Looked up from germline, CDR1 is LNHDA and CDR2 is SQIVND (reference sequence). There are 15 residues in the CDR3. V shed 8 bases and J shed 5 bases, with 18 bases lying between them. The CDR3 DNA sequence: TGTGCCAGTGAAATCGGACACCTGGGGACCGGGGAGCTGTTTTTT. This codes for CASEIGHLGTGELFF.

This chain links TRBV18 with TRBJ1-5; 7 bases agree with TRBD1. This CDR3 spans 15 amino acids. J lost 1 base, V lost 5 bases, and 5 bases had no gene match. Germline V gene lookup returns CDR1 KGHSH and CDR2 LQKENI. The CDR3 bases are TGTGCCAGCTCATCCGGACAGGAAAGCAATCAGCCCCAGCATTTT. Residues: CASSSGQESNQPQHF. The variable domain in full, completed from reference TRBV18 and TRBJ1-5, reads NAGVMQNPRHLVRRRGQEARLRCSPMKGHSHVYWYRQLPEEGLKFMVYLQKENIIDESGMPKERFSAEFPKEGPSILRIQQVVRGDSAAYFCASSSGQESNQPQHFGDGTRLSIL.